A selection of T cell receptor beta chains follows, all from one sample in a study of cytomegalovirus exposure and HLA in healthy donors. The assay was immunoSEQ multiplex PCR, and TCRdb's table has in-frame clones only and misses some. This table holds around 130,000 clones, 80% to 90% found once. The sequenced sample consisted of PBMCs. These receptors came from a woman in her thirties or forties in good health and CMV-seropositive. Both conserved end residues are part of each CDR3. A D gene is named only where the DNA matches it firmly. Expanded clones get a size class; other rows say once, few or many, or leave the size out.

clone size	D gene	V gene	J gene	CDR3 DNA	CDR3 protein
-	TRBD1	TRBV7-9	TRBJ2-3	TGTGCCAGCAGCTTATCCCCTGGGCAGGGGGCACTGGATACGCAGTATTTT	CASSLSPGQGALDTQYF
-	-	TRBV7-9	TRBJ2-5	TGTGCCAGCAGCTCTTCGCAAGAGACCCAGTACTTC	CASSSSQETQYF
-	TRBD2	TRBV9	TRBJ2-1	TGTGCCAGCAGCGTGGGCGGGGGGACGAGCGGGGGGGCCAATGAGCAGTTCTTC	CASSVGGGTSGGANEQFF
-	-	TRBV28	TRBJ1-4	TGTGCCAGCAGTTTTTACAGGACCCTCAATGAAAAACTGTTTTTT	CASSFYRTLNEKLFF
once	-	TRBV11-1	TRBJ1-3	TGTGCCAGCAGTACAGGGTCTCCTGGAAACACCATATATTTT	CASSTGSPGNTIYF
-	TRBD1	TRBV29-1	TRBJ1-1	TGCAGCGTTGAAAGGGACAGTGCCACTGAAGCTTTCTTT	CSVERDSATEAFF
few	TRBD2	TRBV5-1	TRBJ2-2	TGCGCCAGCAGCTTGGCTACTAGCGGGGGGTCGAACACCGGGGAGCTGTTTTTT	CASSLATSGGSNTGELFF
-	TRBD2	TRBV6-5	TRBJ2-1	TGTGCCAGCAGCCCGGGACTAGCGGGAGGGAATGAGCAGTTCTTC	CASSPGLAGGNEQFF
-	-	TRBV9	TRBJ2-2	TGTGCCAGCAGGTTACAGGAAACCGGGGAGCTGTTTTTT	CASRLQETGELFF
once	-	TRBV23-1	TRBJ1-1	TGCGCCAGCAGTCAAACAGTGAACACTGAAGCTTTCTTT	CASSQTVNTEAFF
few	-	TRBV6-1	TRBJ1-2	TGTGCCAGCAGTGAGCACCCCACAGGGTACGATGGCTACACCTTC	CASSEHPTGYDGYTF
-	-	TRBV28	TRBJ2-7	TGTGCCAGCAGTTTCACGCGGGACGGTTCCTACGAGCAGTACTTC	CASSFTRDGSYEQYF
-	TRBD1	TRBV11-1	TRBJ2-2	TGTGCCAGCAGCTTAGGCGGACAGGGGTCCGGGGAGCTGTTTTTT	CASSLGGQGSGELFF
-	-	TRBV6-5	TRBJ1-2	TGTGCCAGCAGTTATACCACAGTCGGAGGCGATGGCTACACCTTC	CASSYTTVGGDGYTF
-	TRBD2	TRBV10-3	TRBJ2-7	TGTGCCACCCGAGCGGGGGCCACCTACGAGCAGTACTTC	CATRAGATYEQYF
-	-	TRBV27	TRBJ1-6	TGTGCCAGCAGTTTAGGCAGGTTCTATAATTCACCCCTCCACTTT	CASSLGRFYNSPLHF